The present entry profiles one TCR beta chain with its context. Its antigen is undetermined. This sample is part of a study of brain T cells in children with intractable seizures. Before surgery, patients took at least one anti-epileptic drug. From germline, CDR1 is LGHNA and CDR2 YNFKEQ. The CDR3 length is 14 residues. After removal of 3 bases from V and 9 bases from J, the junction contained 8 bases not matched to a gene. Broader study findings: HCMV serostatus was not known, and viral specificity came from CDR3 similarity only.

Some clones are missing from TCRdb's copy, which holds only in-frame ones; the method was immunoSEQ multiplex PCR. The sample includes roughly 80,000 clones, around 93% seen only once; the top ten take less than 2%. The sample was peripheral blood, taken at surgery. This TCR derives from a boy under two years old with tuberous sclerosis and intractable seizures. The chain links TRBV4-2 to TRBJ1-1; 9 bases are shared with TRBD1. The CDR3 loop reads CASSHETGGPQAFF. CDR3 DNA sequence: TGTGCCAGCAGCCACGAAACAGGGGGCCCTCAAGCTTTCTTT.